The clone carrying this T cell receptor (beta chain) occurred many times. Its antigen is not known. The source of the sample is a study of cytotoxic CD8 clonotypes in ibrutinib-treated CLL. Findings and limits, study-wide: Before falling back toward baseline at progression, clonality had risen at the time of ibrutinib response. Sustained-remission patients were sampled at different times than progressing patients were. Public clonotypes were seen rarely and were contracted or stable on treatment.

This CDR3 region has 14 residues. Germline CDR1 reads LNHDA; CDR2 reads SQIVND (reference sequence). V was trimmed by 7 bases and J by 0 bases, leaving 9 bases between them. The planned depth of sequencing spanned 1 in 200,000 to 1 in 1 million T cells. Assay: immunoSEQ multiplex PCR; the TCRdb copy retains only in-frame clones and omits some. The sample carries 120,000 to 150,000 clones, approximately 77% recorded once. The sequence was collected from a human donor with chronic lymphocytic leukemia. This sample comprised PBMCs, obtained after 12 months of ibrutinib treatment. The J gene is TRBJ2-2, the V gene TRBV19; D is ambiguous. CDR3 coding DNA: TGTGCCAGTAAGGAGCGCGCGAACACCGGGGAGCTGTTTTTT. It encodes CASKERANTGELFF.